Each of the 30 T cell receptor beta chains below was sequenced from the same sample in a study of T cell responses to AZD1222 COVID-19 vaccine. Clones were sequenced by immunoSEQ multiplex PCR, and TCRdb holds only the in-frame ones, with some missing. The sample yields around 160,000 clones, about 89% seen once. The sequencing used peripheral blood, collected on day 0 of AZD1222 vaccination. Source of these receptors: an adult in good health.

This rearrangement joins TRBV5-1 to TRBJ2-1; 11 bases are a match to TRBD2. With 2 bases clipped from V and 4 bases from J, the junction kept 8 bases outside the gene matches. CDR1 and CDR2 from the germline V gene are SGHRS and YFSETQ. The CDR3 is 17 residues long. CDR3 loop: CASSLRAGLAEYNEQFF. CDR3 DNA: TGCGCCAGCAGCTTAAGAGCGGGACTAGCGGAATACAATGAGCAGTTCTTC.

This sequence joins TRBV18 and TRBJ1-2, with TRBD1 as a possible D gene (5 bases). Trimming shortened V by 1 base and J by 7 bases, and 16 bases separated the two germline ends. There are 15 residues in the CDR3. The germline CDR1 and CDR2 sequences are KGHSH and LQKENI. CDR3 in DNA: TGTGCCAGCTCACCACTGCCCCCCAGGGAGAGTGGCTACACCTTC. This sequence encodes CASSPLPPRESGYTF.

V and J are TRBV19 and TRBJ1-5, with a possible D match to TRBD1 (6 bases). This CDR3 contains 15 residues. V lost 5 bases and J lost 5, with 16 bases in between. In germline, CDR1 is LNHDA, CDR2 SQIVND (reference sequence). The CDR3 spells CASSPGGARDQPQHF. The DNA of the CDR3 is TGTGCCAGTAGTCCCGGGGGGGCCCGCGATCAGCCCCAGCATTTT. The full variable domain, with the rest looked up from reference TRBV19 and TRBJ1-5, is DGGITQSPKYLFRKEGQNVTLSCEQNLNHDAMYWYRQDPGQGLRLIYYSQIVNDFQKGDIAEGYSVSREKKESFPLTVTSAQKNPTAFYLCASSPGGARDQPQHFGDGTRLSIL.

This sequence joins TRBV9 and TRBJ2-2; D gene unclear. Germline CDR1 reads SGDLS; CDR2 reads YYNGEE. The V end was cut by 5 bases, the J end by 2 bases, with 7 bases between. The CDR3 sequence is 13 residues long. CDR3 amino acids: CASSAGNTGELFF. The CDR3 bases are TGTGCCAGCAGTGCCGGAAACACCGGGGAGCTGTTTTTT. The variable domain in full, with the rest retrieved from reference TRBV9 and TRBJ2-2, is DSGVTQTPKHLITATGQRVTLRCSPRSGDLSVYWYQQSLDQGLQFLIQYYNGEERAKGNILERFSAQQFPDLHSELNLSSLELGDSALYFCASSAGNTGELFFGEGSRLTVL.

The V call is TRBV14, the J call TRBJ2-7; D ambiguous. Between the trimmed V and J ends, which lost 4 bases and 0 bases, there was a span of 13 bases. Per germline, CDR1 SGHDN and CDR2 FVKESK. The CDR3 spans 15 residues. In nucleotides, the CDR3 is TGTGCCAGCAGCCCCCCCGGCGCCCACTCCTACGAGCAGTACTTC. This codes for CASSPPGAHSYEQYF.

CDR3 amino acids: CASTTNTEAFF. The CDR3 DNA reads as TGTGCCAGCACCACAAACACTGAAGCTTTCTTT. The chain uses TRBV28 and TRBJ1-1; D gene ambiguous. Looked up from germline, CDR1 is MDHEN and CDR2 is SYDVKM. V gave up 7 bases and J gave up 2 bases, with 5 bases separating them. The CDR3 spans 11 residues.

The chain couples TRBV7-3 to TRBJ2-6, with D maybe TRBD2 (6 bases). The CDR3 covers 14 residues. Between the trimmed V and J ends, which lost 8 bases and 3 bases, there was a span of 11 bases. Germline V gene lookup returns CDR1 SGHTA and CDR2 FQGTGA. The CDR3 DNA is TGTGCCAGCGCCCGGGGGTATGGGGCCAACGTCCTGACTTTC. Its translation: CASARGYGANVLTF.

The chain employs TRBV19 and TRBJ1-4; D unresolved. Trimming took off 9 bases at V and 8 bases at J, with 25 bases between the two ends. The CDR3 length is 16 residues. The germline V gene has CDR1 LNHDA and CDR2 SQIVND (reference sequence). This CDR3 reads CASRPSIVGSREKLFF. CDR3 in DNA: TGTGCCAGCCGGCCGAGTATCGTGGGCAGCCGGGAAAAACTGTTTTTT.

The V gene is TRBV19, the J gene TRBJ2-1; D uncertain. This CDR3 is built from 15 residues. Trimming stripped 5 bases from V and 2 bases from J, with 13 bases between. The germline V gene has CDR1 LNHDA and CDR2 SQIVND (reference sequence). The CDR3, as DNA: TGTGCCAGTAGTCCCCGACGGCAGACCTACAATGAGCAGTTCTTC. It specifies CASSPRRQTYNEQFF.

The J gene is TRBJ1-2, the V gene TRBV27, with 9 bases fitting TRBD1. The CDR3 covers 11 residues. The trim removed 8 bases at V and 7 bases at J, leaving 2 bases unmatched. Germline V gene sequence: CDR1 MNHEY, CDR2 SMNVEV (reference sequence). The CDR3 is CASGTGPGYTF. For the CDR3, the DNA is TGTGCCAGCGGGACAGGGCCTGGCTACACCTTC.

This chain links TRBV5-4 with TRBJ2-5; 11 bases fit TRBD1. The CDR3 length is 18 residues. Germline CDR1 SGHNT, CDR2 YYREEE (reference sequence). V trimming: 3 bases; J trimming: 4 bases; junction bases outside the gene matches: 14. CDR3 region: CASSYRTTGQGARETQYF. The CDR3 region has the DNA TGTGCCAGCAGCTACCGAACTACTGGACAGGGGGCAAGAGAGACCCAGTACTTC.

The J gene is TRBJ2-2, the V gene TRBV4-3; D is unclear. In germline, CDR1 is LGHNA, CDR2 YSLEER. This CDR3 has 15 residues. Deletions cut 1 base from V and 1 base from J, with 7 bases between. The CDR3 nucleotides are TGCGCCAGCAGCCAAGGTCTGCTGAACACCGGGGAGCTGTTTTTT. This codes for CASSQGLLNTGELFF.

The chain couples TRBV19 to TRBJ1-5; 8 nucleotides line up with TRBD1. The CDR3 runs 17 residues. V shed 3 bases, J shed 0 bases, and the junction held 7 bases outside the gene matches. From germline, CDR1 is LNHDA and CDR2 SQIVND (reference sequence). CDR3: CASSIGTGILSNQPQHF. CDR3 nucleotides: TGTGCCAGTAGTATCGGGACAGGTATCCTTAGCAATCAGCCCCAGCATTTT. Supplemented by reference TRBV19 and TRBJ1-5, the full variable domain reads DGGITQSPKYLFRKEGQNVTLSCEQNLNHDAMYWYRQDPGQGLRLIYYSQIVNDFQKGDIAEGYSVSREKKESFPLTVTSAQKNPTAFYLCASSIGTGILSNQPQHFGDGTRLSIL.

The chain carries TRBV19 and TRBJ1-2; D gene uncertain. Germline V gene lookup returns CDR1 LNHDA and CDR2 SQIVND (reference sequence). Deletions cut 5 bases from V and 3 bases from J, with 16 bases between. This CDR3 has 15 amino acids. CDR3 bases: TGTGCCAGTAGTCCACCGAGTGAGGCCTACTATGGCTACACCTTC. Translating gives CASSPPSEAYYGYTF.

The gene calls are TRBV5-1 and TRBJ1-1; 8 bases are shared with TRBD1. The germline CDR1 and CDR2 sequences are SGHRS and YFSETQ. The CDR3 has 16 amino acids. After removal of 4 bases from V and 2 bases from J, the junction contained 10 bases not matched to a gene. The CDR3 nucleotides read TGCGCCAGCAGCCCAGGGGGCGCTCTTGGAAACACTGAAGCTTTCTTT. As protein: CASSPGGALGNTEAFF.

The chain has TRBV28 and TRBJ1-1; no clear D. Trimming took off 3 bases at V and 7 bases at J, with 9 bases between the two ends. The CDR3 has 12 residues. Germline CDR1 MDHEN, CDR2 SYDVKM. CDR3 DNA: TGTGCCAGCAGTTTCTCTATAAGTGAAGCTTTCTTT. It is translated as CASSFSISEAFF.

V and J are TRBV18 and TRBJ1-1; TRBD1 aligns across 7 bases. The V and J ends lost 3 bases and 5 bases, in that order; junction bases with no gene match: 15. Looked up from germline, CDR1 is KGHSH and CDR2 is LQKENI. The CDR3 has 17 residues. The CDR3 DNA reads TGTGCCAGCTCACCGGCCCTGGGCGTCAGGGGGAATACTGAAGCTTTCTTT. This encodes CASSPALGVRGNTEAFF.

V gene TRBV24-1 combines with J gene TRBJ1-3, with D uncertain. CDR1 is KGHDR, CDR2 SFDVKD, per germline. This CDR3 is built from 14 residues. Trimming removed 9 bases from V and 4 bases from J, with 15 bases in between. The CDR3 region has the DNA TGTGCCACCTCCCCGGCGGGTTCAGGAAACACCATATATTTT. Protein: CATSPAGSGNTIYF.

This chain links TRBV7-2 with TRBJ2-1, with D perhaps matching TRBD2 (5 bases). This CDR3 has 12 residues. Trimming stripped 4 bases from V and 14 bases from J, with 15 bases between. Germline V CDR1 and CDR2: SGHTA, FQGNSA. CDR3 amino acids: CASSSRGHTEFF. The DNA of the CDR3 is TGTGCCAGCAGCTCCCGAGGGCATACGGAGTTCTTC.

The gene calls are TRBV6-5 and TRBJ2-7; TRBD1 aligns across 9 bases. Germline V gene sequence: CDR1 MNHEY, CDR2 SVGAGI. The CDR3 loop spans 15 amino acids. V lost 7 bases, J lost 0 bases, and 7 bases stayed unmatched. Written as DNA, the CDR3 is TGTGCCAGCATCGAAATGACAGGGGGCTCCTACGAGCAGTACTTC. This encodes CASIEMTGGSYEQYF.

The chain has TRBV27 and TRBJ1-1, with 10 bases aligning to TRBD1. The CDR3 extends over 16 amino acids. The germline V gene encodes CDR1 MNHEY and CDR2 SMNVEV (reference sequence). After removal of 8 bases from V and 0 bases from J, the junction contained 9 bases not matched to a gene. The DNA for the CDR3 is TGTGCCAGCGGAAGGCAGGGACAGGGGATGAACACTGAAGCTTTCTTT. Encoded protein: CASGRQGQGMNTEAFF.

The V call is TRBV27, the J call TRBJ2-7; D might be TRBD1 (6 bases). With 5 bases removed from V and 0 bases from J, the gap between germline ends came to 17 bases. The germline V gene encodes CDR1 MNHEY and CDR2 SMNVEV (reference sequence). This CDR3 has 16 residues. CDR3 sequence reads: CASSAQGRGSSYEQYF. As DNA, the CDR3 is TGTGCCAGCAGTGCACAGGGTAGGGGAAGCTCCTACGAGCAGTACTTC.

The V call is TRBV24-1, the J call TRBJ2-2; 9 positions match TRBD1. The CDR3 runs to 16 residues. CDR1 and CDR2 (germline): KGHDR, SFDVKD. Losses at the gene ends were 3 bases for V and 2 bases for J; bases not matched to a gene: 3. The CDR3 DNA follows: TGTGCCACCAGTGATAACAGGGGGCGCAACACCGGGGAGCTGTTTTTT. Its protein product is CATSDNRGRNTGELFF.

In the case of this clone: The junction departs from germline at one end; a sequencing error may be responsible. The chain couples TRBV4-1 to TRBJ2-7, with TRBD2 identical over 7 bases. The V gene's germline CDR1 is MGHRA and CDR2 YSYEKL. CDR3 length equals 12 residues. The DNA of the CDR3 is TGCGCCAGCAGCCAAGTGGCGGGAGCCCCGTCCTTC. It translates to CASSQVAGAPSF.

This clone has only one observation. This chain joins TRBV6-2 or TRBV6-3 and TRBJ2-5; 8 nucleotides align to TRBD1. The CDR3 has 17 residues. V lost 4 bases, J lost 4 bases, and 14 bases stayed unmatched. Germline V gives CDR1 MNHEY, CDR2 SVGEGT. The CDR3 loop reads CASSSYRGVRGPETQYF. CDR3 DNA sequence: TGTGCCAGCAGTTCATACAGGGGGGTGCGTGGCCCAGAGACCCAGTACTTC.

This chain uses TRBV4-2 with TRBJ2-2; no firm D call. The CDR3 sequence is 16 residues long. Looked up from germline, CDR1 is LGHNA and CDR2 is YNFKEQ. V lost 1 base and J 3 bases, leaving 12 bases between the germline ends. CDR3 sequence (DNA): TGTGCCAGCAGCCAAGCCCTCATTGTGTACACCGGGGAGCTGTTTTTT. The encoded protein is CASSQALIVYTGELFF.

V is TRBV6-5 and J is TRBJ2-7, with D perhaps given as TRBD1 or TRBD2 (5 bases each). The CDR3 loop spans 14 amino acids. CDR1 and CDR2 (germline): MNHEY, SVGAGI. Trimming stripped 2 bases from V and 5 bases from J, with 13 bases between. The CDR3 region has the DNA TGTGCCAGCAGTTACGAGGGCAGGGCCGACGAGCAGTACTTC. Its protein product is CASSYEGRADEQYF.

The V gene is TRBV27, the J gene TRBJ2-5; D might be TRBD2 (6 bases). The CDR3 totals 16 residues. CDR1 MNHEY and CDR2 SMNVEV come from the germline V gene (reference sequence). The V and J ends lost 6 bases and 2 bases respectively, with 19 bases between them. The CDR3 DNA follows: TGTGCCAGCAGACGTGGGGGGTCGGGCGGACAAGAGACCCAGTACTTC. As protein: CASRRGGSGGQETQYF.

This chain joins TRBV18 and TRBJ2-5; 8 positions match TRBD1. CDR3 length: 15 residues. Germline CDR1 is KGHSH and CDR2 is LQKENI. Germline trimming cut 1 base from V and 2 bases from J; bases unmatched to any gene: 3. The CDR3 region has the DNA TGTGCCAGCTCACCACAGGGGACAGGACAAGAGACCCAGTACTTC. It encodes CASSPQGTGQETQYF.

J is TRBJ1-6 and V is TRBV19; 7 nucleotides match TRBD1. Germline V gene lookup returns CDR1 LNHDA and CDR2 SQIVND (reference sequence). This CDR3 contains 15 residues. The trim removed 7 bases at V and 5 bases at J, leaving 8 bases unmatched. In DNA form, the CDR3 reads TGTGCCAGTATGGATGGGACAGTTCATAATTCACCCCTCCACTTT. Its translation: CASMDGTVHNSPLHF.